Listed below are T cell receptor beta chains from one sample, sequenced in a study of blood T cell repertoires in COVID-19. Method: immunoSEQ multiplex PCR; TCRdb's copy keeps in-frame clones and lacks some. The table shows 200,000 or so clones, with roughly 85% occurring only once. Sequenced sample: PBMCs or T cells enriched from blood (not recorded which). The receptors stem from a woman between 35 and 50 years old with acute COVID-19. Both conserved end residues are part of each CDR3. D genes are given only for firm matches. A clone size is listed for some rows: how often the clone was seen (once, few, many), or a class if it is expanded.

d_call	clone_size	j_call	v_call	cdr3_aa	cdr3_nt
TRBD1	NA	TRBJ1-2	TRBV6-5	CASRQTGALYGYTF	TGTGCCAGCAGGCAGACAGGGGCCCTCTATGGCTACACCTTC
NA	NA	TRBJ2-3	TRBV6-5	CASSPGGGGPDTQYF	TGTGCCAGCAGCCCCGGTGGGGGGGGCCCAGATACGCAGTATTTT
NA	NA	TRBJ2-5	TRBV9	CASSDTSTEETQYF	TGTGCCAGCAGCGACACGTCGACAGAAGAGACCCAGTACTTC
TRBD1	NA	TRBJ1-2	TRBV7-8	CASSLEPGGGYTF	TGTGCCAGCAGCTTAGAACCAGGGGGAGGCTACACCTTC
TRBD1	NA	TRBJ1-5	TRBV6-1	CASSEDRARNQPQHF	TGTGCCAGCAGTGAGGACAGGGCGCGCAATCAGCCCCAGCATTTT
TRBD1	NA	TRBJ1-3	TRBV5-6	CASSLAGTGVGNTIYF	TGTGCCAGCAGCTTGGCCGGGACAGGGGTTGGAAACACCATATATTTT
TRBD1	NA	TRBJ1-1	TRBV12-5	CASGLETGANTEAFF	TGTGCTAGTGGTTTGGAGACAGGGGCGAACACTGAAGCTTTCTTT
NA	NA	TRBJ2-5	TRBV5-4	CASSPKAGGKETQYF	TGTGCCAGCAGCCCCAAAGCAGGTGGAAAAGAGACCCAGTACTTC
NA	NA	TRBJ2-5	TRBV2	CASSDGQFQETQYF	TGTGCCAGCAGTGATGGACAGTTCCAAGAGACCCAGTACTTC
TRBD1	NA	TRBJ1-1	TRBV12-3/TRBV12-4	CASSNRGIRAFF	TGTGCCAGCAGCAACAGGGGGATTCGGGCTTTCTTT
TRBD1	NA	TRBJ1-3	TRBV19	CASSVGQAGNTIYF	TGTGCCAGTAGTGTAGGACAGGCTGGAAACACCATATATTTT
NA	NA	TRBJ1-6	TRBV25-1	CASSEGGKYNSPLHF	TGTGCCAGCAGTGAAGGGGGCAAGTATAATTCACCCCTCCACTTT
TRBD2	NA	TRBJ2-5	TRBV19	CASSIEPGLAGETQYF	TGTGCCAGTAGTATAGAGCCGGGACTAGCGGGAGAGACCCAGTACTTC
NA	few	TRBJ2-5	TRBV27	CASSLSVEGVRTQYF	TGTGCCAGCAGTTTATCGGTTGAGGGGGTTCGGACCCAGTACTTC